The present TCR beta chain was sequenced within a study of shared clonotypes between healthy human individuals. Overall study: CD4 naive and memory got three plates each, CD8 naive two, CD8 memory one.

The study enrolled healthy HIV-negative adults without recent acute infections or vaccinations as donors. Sequencing used immunoSEQ multiplex PCR; TCRdb keeps in-frame clones, though not all of them. In the table there are a few hundred thousand clones, more than 75% of which are singletons. CDR3 length equals 11 residues. Trimming shortened V by 3 bases and J by 8 bases, and 7 bases separated the two germline ends. Germline V lookup: CDR1 MDHEN, CDR2 SYDVKM. The chain carries TRBV28 and TRBJ1-2; the D is unclear. Sequencing input: memory CD8+ T cells sorted from blood. Subset given: CD45RO+ cells pooled with CCR7-negative TemRA cells. This TCR came from a man between 18 and 29 years old in good health. The CDR3: CASSFGRGYTF. Written as DNA, the CDR3 is TGTGCCAGCAGTTTTGGACGGGGCTACACCTTC.